This T cell receptor beta chain was recorded in a study of T cells after somatic rescue of genetic block. This table comes from immunoSEQ multiplex PCR, and its TCRdb copy is limited to in-frame clones, with some not included. Counted here are 45,000 to 55,000 clones, roughly 96% occurring once; the ten biggest clones make up approximately 0.07%. Concerning this clone: One end of the junction does not line up with germline, which may come from a read error.

Germline loops: CDR1 SGHRS, CDR2 YFSETQ. This CDR3 is built from 15 residues. The chain joins TRBV5-1 to TRBJ2-7; D call uncertain. The clonotype comes from a child younger than two. Sample: peripheral blood mononuclear cells (PBMCs). CDR3 in DNA: TGCGCCAGCAGCTTGTGGGTCGGGTCCTCCCACGAGCAGTACTTC. Residues: CASSLWVGSSHEQYF. The full variable domain, rest sourced from reference TRBV5-1 and TRBJ2-7, is KAGVTQTPRYLIKTRGQQVTLSCSPISGHRSVSWYQQTPGQGLQFLFEYFSETQRNKGNFPGRFSGRQFSNSRSEMNVSTLELGDSALYLCASSLWVGSSHEQYFGPGTRLTVT.